One and the same sample provided the 20 T cell receptor beta chains below, sequenced in a study of blood T cell repertoires in COVID-19. Sequencing used immunoSEQ multiplex PCR; TCRdb keeps in-frame clones, though not all of them. This table has 37,000 or so clones, over 75% appearing once. The sequencing sample was made of peripheral blood. The receptors shown here come from a man aged 55 to 70 with active COVID-19.

The chain joins TRBV10-3 to TRBJ2-5; 8 bases are shared with TRBD2. V shed 5 bases and J 7 bases; nucleotides not matched to a gene: 12. This CDR3 spans 15 amino acids. Germline V gives CDR1 ENHRY, CDR2 SYGVKD. The CDR3 DNA sequence: TGTGCCATCAGTCGCGATCTGACTAGCGAAGCGACCCAGTACTTC. Protein product: CAISRDLTSEATQYF.

V usage is TRBV5-6 and J usage is TRBJ1-6; D is possibly TRBD1 (6 bases). V lost 4 bases and J lost 7, with 18 bases in between. In germline, CDR1 is SGHDT, CDR2 YYEEEE. The CDR3 totals 16 residues. The CDR3, as DNA: TGTGCCAGCAGCCAAAACCCAACCGGGACAAATTCACCCCTCCACTTT. Its protein product is CASSQNPTGTNSPLHF.

The chain links TRBV5-1 to TRBJ1-5; D may be TRBD1 (5 bases). Germline V lookup: CDR1 SGHRS, CDR2 YFSETQ. With 0 bases removed from V and 0 bases from J, the gap between germline ends came to 10 bases. This CDR3 spans 16 amino acids. The CDR3, as DNA: TGCGCCAGCAGCTTGGCAGGGTCCTATAGCAATCAGCCCCAGCATTTT. Protein product: CASSLAGSYSNQPQHF.

V gene TRBV19 combines with J gene TRBJ1-5; TRBD1 matches 8 bases. V was clipped by 1 base and J by 0 bases; unmatched bases: 5. This CDR3 has 17 amino acids. From germline, CDR1 is LNHDA and CDR2 SQIVND (reference sequence). The CDR3 nucleotides are TGTGCCAGTAGTATAGGTCTCGGACAGGGTAGCAATCAGCCCCAGCATTTT. Residues: CASSIGLGQGSNQPQHF.

V usage is TRBV19 and J usage is TRBJ2-4; TRBD1 matches 9 bases. This CDR3 has 16 amino acids. The V and J ends lost 3 bases and 4 bases, in that order; junction bases with no gene match: 7. Germline V gene lookup returns CDR1 LNHDA and CDR2 SQIVND (reference sequence). The CDR3 protein is CASSMGGQGIKNIQYF. CDR3 DNA sequence: TGTGCCAGTAGTATGGGGGGACAGGGTATAAAAAACATTCAGTACTTC. Full variable domain (outside the CDR3, taken from reference TRBV19 and TRBJ2-4): DGGITQSPKYLFRKEGQNVTLSCEQNLNHDAMYWYRQDPGQGLRLIYYSQIVNDFQKGDIAEGYSVSREKKESFPLTVTSAQKNPTAFYLCASSMGGQGIKNIQYFGAGTRLSVL.

In this sample, this clone turned up once. The genes are TRBV29-1 and TRBJ2-3; a weak D match, TRBD2 (7 bases). The CDR3 consists of 13 residues. The V and J ends lost 4 bases and 4 bases respectively, with 12 bases between them. Germline V gene data show CDR1 as SQVTM and CDR2 as ANQGSEA. DNA of the CDR3: TGCAGCGTTGGGGGGAGGGGGTCAGATACGCAGTATTTT. Its protein product is CSVGGRGSDTQYF.

The chain employs TRBV2 and TRBJ1-3, with a tentative D call TRBD1 (5 bases). V dropped 7 bases and J dropped 2 bases, with 12 bases sitting between them. This CDR3 comprises 14 residues. Germline V gene sequence: CDR1 SNHLY, CDR2 FYNNEI. Here the CDR3 reads CASTSGGAGNTIYF. CDR3 sequence (DNA): TGTGCCAGCACGTCCGGGGGAGCTGGAAACACCATATATTTT.

The V and J genes are TRBV18 and TRBJ1-2; 10 bases agree with TRBD1. This CDR3 has 17 residues. Germline CDR1 and CDR2: KGHSH and LQKENI. J gave up 3 bases and V 2 bases, and 9 bases lay outside the gene matches. CDR3 nucleotide sequence: TGTGCCAGCTCACCATTCCCCGAGACAGGGGGCTACTATGGCTACACCTTC. Translating it yields CASSPFPETGGYYGYTF.

The gene calls are TRBV4-2 and TRBJ1-1; D is possibly TRBD1 (6 bases). With 2 bases removed from V and 4 bases from J, the gap between germline ends came to 8 bases. In germline, CDR1 is LGHNA, CDR2 YNFKEQ. The CDR3 contains 13 residues. The CDR3 region is CASSQTGPTEAFF. The CDR3, as DNA: TGTGCCAGCAGCCAAACAGGGCCCACTGAAGCTTTCTTT.

The chain couples TRBV5-4 to TRBJ1-1; D possibly corresponds to TRBD1 (5 bases). Germline CDR1 reads SGHNT; CDR2 reads YYREEE (reference sequence). The CDR3 covers 13 residues. V gave up 2 bases and J gave up 1 base, with 6 bases separating them. The CDR3 loop is CASSFDRNTEAFF. Here the CDR3 DNA reads TGTGCCAGCAGCTTCGACAGGAACACTGAAGCTTTCTTT.

The chain joins TRBV27 to TRBJ2-7; possible D gene TRBD1, 6 bases. V lost 5 bases to trimming and J lost 4 bases, with 15 bases between them. The germline V gene encodes CDR1 MNHEY and CDR2 SMNVEV (reference sequence). This CDR3 spans 14 amino acids. The DNA of the CDR3 is TGTGCCAGCAGTCCCCGGGACACCCGATACGAGCAGTACTTC. It specifies CASSPRDTRYEQYF.

The gene calls are TRBV7-2 and TRBJ2-5, with 7 bases that match TRBD2. Germline trimming cut 4 bases from V and 5 bases from J; bases unmatched to any gene: 7. The CDR3 contains 14 residues. Germline CDR1 reads SGHTA; CDR2 reads FQGNSA. The CDR3 DNA sequence: TGTGCCAGCAGCTCCTGGCGGGAGCGGGAGACCCAGTACTTC. Protein product: CASSSWRERETQYF.

The V gene is TRBV11-2, the J gene TRBJ1-1; D not certain. This CDR3 spans 14 amino acids. The V and J ends lost 3 bases and 2 bases respectively, with 10 bases between them. The germline V gene encodes CDR1 SGHAT and CDR2 FQNNGV. For the CDR3, the DNA is TGTGCCAGCAGCTTCGGAGGTGGAAACACTGAAGCTTTCTTT. This sequence encodes CASSFGGGNTEAFF.

V gene TRBV7-8 combines with J gene TRBJ1-5; D gene ambiguous. This CDR3 spans 14 amino acids. Germline values: CDR1 SGHVS, CDR2 FQNEAQ. Trimming took 4 bases from V and 0 from J, leaving 7 bases between them. The CDR3 here is CASSSQDSNQPQHF. The CDR3 DNA reads TGTGCCAGCAGCTCGCAGGATAGCAATCAGCCCCAGCATTTT.

The count of this clone is one. Other DNA sequences in this sample translate to the same CDR3. The chain recombines TRBV29-1 with TRBJ2-1; 8 bases match TRBD1. Germline V lookup: CDR1 SQVTM, CDR2 ANQGSEA. With 7 bases clipped from V and 7 bases from J, the junction kept 9 bases outside the gene matches. This CDR3 contains 13 residues. The CDR3 sequence: CSARQGARNEQFF. The CDR3 region has the DNA TGCAGCGCCCGGCAGGGGGCGAGGAATGAGCAGTTCTTC.

The chain is built from TRBV10-3 and TRBJ2-7; weak D call: TRBD2 (6 bases). The V end lost 0 bases, the J end lost 2 bases, and 11 bases lay between the germline ends. In germline, CDR1 is ENHRY, CDR2 SYGVKD. CDR3 length: 15 amino acids. The CDR3 spells CAISESGGPTYEQYF. The CDR3 region has the DNA TGTGCCATCAGTGAGTCCGGGGGACCGACCTACGAGCAGTACTTC.

This chain links TRBV4-3 with TRBJ2-7; tentative D call: TRBD2 (6 bases). Trimming took off 4 bases at V and 4 bases at J, with 14 bases between the two ends. This CDR3 comprises 14 residues. CDR1 is LGHNA and CDR2 is YSLEER in the germline V gene. The CDR3 here is CASSPGEVGYEQYF. Written as DNA, the CDR3 is TGCGCCAGCAGCCCTGGGGAGGTGGGGTACGAGCAGTACTTC.

V gene TRBV9 combines with J gene TRBJ2-1, with D unresolved. The germline gives CDR1 SGDLS, CDR2 YYNGEE. V was clipped by 0 bases and J by 6 bases, with 4 bases between them. CDR3 size: 12 residues. The CDR3 region is CASSVVSNEQFF. CDR3 bases: TGTGCCAGCAGCGTAGTATCCAATGAGCAGTTCTTC.

This clone was recorded once. V gene TRBV19 combines with J gene TRBJ2-1; perhaps TRBD2 as D (5 bases). The V end lost 2 bases, the J end lost 9 bases, and 14 bases lay between the germline ends. The CDR3 sequence is 14 residues long. Germline V CDR1 and CDR2: LNHDA, SQIVND (reference sequence). The CDR3, as DNA: TGTGCCAGTAGTATAAGCGGTGGGGTCTTTGAGCAGTTCTTC. Residues: CASSISGGVFEQFF.

The chain employs TRBV4-3 and TRBJ2-3, with a tentative D call TRBD2 (5 bases). Germline lookup yields CDR1 LGHNA and CDR2 YSLEER. Trimming took 0 bases from V and 6 from J, leaving 16 bases between them. The CDR3 contains 16 residues. The CDR3 sequence: CASSQEAAGAMDTQYF. The CDR3 DNA reads as TGCGCCAGCAGCCAAGAAGCGGCAGGTGCTATGGATACGCAGTATTTT.